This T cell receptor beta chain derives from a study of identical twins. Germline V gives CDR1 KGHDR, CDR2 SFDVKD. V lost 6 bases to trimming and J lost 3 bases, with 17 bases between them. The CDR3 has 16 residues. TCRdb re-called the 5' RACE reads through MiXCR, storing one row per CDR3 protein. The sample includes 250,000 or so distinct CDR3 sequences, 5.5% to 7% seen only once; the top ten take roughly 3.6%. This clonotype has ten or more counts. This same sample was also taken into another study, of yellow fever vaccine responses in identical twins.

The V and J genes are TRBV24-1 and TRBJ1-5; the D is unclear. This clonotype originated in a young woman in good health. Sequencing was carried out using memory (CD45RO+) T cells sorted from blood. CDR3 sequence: CATSSAGLGSNQPQHF. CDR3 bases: TGTGCCACCAGTTCTGCTGGGCTCGGATCCAATCAGCCCCAGCATTTT.